This T cell receptor beta chain is from a study of immune heterogeneity within non-small cell lung tumors. In the study overall: In total, the tumors were 4 squamous cell carcinomas, approximately 10 non-squamous carcinomas and 1 not otherwise specified. Study observations and caveats: For the most part, the T-cell receptor beta clonotypes present at high frequency were distinct from one individual patient to the next. Local clonality of T cells correlated moderately yet significantly with local tumor mutational burden (R roughly 0.35). While identical dominant CDR3 beta clonotypes recurred across tumor sites within a patient, high-frequency clones unique to individual sites also appeared.

With respect to this clonotype: Antigen unknown.

TCR beta CDR3 amplification used multiplex PCR with 32 V and 13 J primers. MiXCR was run by TCRdb on the multiplex PCR reads, yielding one entry per CDR3 protein. Among about 10,000 distinct CDR3 sequences listed, 17% were seen once. Bulk tumor gDNA, roughly 600 ng per sample, served as the TCR template. During surgery, several far-apart biopsies were obtained from every primary tumor. The study enrolled patients with untreated, newly diagnosed non-small cell lung cancer who underwent curative surgery. This clonotype was obtained from a man in his forties with non-small cell lung cancer. Sequencing input: lung tumor tissue.

This CDR3 reads CASRGDNSPLHF. DNA of the CDR3: TGTGCCAGCAGGGGGGACAATTCACCCCTCCACTTT. The V call is TRBV28, the J call TRBJ1-6; weak D call: TRBD1 (5 bases). The CDR3 extends over 12 amino acids. Trimming stripped 6 bases from V and 7 bases from J, with 7 bases between. The germline CDR1 and CDR2 sequences are MDHEN and SYDVKM. Full variable domain (rest looked up from reference TRBV28 and TRBJ1-6): DVKVTQSSRYLVKRTGEKVFLECVQDMDHENMFWYRQDPGLGLRLIYFSYDVKMKEKGDIPEGYSVSREKKERFSLILESASTNQTSMYLCASRGDNSPLHFGNGTRLTVT.